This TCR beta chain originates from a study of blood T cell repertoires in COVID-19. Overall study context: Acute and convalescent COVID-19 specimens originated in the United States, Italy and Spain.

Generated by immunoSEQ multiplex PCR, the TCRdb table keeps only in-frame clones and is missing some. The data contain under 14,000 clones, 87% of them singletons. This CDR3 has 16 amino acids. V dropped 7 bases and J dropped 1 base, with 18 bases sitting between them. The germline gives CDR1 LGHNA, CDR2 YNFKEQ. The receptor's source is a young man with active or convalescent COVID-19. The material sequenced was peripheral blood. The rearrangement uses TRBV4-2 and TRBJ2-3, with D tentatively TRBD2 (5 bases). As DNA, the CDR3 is TGTGCCAGCAAAAACGGTCTAGGGAGAGGCACAGATACGCAGTATTTT. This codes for CASKNGLGRGTDTQYF.